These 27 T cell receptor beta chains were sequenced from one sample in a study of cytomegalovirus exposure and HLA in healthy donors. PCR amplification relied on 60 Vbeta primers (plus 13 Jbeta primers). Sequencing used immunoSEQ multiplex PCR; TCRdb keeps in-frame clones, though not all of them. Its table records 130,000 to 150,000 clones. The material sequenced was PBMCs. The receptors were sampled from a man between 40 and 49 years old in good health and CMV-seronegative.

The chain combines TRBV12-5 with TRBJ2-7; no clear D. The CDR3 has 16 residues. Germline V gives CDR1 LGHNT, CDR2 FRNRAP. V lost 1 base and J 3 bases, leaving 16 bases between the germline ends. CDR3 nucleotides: TGTGCTAGTGGTTTGGGACCCGGCGAATACTACTACGAGCAGTACTTC. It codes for CASGLGPGEYYYEQYF.

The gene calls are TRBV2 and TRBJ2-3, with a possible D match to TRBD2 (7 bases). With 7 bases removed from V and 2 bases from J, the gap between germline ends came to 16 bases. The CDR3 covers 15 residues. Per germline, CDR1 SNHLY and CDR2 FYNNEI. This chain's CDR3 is CASTLRGGLTDTQYF. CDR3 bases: TGTGCCAGCACCTTAAGGGGGGGTCTCACAGATACGCAGTATTTT.

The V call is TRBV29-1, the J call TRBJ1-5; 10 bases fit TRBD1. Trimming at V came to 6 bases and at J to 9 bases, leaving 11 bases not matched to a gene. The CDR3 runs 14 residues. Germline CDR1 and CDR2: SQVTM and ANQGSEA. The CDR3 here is CSVGDRGPVGPQHF. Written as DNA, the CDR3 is TGCAGCGTGGGGGACAGGGGCCCGGTAGGGCCCCAGCATTTT.

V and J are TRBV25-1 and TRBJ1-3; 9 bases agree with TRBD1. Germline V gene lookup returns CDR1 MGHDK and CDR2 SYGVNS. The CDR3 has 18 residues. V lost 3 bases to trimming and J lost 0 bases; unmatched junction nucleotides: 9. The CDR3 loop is CASSDSGTGRYSGNTIYF. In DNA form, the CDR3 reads TGTGCCAGCAGTGATTCCGGGACAGGGCGTTACTCTGGAAACACCATATATTTT.

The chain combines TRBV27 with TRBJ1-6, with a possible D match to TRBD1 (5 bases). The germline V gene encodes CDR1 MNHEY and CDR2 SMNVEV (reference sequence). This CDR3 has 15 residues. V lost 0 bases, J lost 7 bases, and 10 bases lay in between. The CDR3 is CASSLSLQGNSPLHF. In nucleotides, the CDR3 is TGTGCCAGCAGTTTATCACTCCAGGGCAATTCACCCCTCCACTTT.

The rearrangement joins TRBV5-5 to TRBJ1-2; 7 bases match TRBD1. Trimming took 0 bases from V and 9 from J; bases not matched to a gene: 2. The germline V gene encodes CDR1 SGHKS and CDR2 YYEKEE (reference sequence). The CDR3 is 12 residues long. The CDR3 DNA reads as TGTGCCAGCAGCTTGGACAGGGGAAGCTACACCTTC. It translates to CASSLDRGSYTF.

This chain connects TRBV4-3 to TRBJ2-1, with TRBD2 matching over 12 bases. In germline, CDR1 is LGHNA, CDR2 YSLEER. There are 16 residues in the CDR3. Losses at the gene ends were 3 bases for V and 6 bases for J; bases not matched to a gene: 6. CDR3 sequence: CASSQALAGGINEQFF. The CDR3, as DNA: TGCGCCAGCAGCCAGGCACTAGCGGGGGGTATCAATGAGCAGTTCTTC.

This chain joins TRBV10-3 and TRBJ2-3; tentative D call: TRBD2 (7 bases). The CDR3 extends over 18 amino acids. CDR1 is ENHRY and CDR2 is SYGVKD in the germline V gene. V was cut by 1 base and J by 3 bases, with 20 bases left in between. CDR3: CAISEFNVGRGSTDTQYF. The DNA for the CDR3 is TGTGCCATCAGTGAGTTCAACGTTGGGAGGGGGAGTACAGATACGCAGTATTTT.

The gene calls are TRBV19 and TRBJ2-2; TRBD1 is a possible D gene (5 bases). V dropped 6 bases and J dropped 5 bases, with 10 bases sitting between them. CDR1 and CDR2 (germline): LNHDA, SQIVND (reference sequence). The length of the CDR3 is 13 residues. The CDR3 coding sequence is TGTGCCAGTAGCACAGGTTTTACCGGGGAGCTGTTTTTT. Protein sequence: CASSTGFTGELFF.

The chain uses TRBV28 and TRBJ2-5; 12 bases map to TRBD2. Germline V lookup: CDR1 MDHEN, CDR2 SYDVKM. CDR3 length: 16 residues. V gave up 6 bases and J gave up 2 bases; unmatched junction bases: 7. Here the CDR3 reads CASSQPLAGGQETQYF. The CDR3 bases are TGTGCCAGCAGCCAACCACTAGCGGGGGGACAAGAGACCCAGTACTTC.

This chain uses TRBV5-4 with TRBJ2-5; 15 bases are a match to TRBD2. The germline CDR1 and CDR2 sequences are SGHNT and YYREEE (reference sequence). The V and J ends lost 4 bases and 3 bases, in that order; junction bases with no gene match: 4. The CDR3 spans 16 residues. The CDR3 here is CASSRTSGGAKETQYF. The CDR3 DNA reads TGTGCCAGCAGCAGGACTAGCGGGGGGGCCAAAGAGACCCAGTACTTC.

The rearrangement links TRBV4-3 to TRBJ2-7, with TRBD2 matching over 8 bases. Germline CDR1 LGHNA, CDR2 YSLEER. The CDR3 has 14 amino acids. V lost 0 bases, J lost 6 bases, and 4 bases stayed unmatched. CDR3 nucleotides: TGCGCCAGCAGCCAAGAGGCTAGCGGGTCCGAGCAGTACTTC. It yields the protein CASSQEASGSEQYF.

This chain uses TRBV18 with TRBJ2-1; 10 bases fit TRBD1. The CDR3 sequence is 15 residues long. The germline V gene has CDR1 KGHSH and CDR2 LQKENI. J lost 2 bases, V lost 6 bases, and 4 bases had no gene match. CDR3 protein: CASSRQGATYNEQFF. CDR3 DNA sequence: TGTGCCAGCTCGCGACAGGGGGCGACCTACAATGAGCAGTTCTTC. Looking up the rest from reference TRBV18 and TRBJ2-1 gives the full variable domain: NAGVMQNPRHLVRRRGQEARLRCSPMKGHSHVYWYRQLPEEGLKFMVYLQKENIIDESGMPKERFSAEFPKEGPSILRIQQVVRGDSAAYFCASSRQGATYNEQFFGPGTRLTVL.

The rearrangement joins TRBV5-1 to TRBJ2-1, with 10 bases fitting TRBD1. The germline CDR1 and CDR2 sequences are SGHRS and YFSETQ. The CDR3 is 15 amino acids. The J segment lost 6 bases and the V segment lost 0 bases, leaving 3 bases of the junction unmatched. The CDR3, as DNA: TGCGCCAGCAGCTTGGAGAGGACAGGGGGCAATGAGCAGTTCTTC. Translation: CASSLERTGGNEQFF. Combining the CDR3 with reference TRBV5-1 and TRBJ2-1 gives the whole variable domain KAGVTQTPRYLIKTRGQQVTLSCSPISGHRSVSWYQQTPGQGLQFLFEYFSETQRNKGNFPGRFSGRQFSNSRSEMNVSTLELGDSALYLCASSLERTGGNEQFFGPGTRLTVL.

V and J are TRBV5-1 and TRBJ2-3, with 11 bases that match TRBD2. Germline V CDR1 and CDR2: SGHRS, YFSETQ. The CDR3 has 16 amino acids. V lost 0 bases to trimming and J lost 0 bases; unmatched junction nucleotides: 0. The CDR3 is CASSLGTSGSTDTQYF. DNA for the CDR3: TGCGCCAGCAGCTTGGGGACTAGCGGGAGCACAGATACGCAGTATTTT.

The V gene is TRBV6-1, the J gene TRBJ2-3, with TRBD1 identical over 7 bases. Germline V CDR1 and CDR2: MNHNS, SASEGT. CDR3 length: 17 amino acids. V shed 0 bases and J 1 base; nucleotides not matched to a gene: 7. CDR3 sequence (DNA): TGTGCCAGCAGTGAAGCGAGGGGGCGCGGCGGCACAGATACGCAGTATTTT. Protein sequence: CASSEARGRGGTDTQYF.

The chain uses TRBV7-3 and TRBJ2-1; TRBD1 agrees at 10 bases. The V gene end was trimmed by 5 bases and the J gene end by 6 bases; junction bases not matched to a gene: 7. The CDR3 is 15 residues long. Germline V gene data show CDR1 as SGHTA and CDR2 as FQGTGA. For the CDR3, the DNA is TGTGCCAGCAGCGTGCGCGGACAGGGGGTCAATGAGCAGTTCTTC. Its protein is CASSVRGQGVNEQFF.

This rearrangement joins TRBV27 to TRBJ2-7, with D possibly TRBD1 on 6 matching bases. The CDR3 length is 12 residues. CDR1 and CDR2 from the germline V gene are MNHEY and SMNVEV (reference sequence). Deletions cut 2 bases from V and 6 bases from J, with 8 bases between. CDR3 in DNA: TGTGCCAGCAGTTTAATCAGGGGCGAGCAGTACTTC. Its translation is CASSLIRGEQYF.

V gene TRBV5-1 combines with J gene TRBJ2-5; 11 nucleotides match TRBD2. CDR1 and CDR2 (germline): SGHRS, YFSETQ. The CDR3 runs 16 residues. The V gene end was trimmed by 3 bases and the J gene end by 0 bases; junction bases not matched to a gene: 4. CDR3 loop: CASSSRTSGYQETQYF. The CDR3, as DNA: TGCGCCAGCAGCTCCCGGACTAGCGGGTACCAAGAGACCCAGTACTTC.

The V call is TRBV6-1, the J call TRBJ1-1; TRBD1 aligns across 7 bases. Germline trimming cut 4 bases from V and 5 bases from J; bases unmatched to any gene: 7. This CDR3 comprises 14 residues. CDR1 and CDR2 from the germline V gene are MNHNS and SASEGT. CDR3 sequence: CASSGQGVGTEAFF. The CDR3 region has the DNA TGTGCCAGCAGTGGGCAGGGGGTAGGTACTGAAGCTTTCTTT.

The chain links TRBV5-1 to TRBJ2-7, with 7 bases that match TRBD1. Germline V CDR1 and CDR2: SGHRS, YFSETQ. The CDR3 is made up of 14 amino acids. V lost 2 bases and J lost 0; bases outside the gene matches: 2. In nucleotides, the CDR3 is TGCGCCAGCAGCTTTGGGACAGCCTCCTACGAGCAGTACTTC. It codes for CASSFGTASYEQYF.

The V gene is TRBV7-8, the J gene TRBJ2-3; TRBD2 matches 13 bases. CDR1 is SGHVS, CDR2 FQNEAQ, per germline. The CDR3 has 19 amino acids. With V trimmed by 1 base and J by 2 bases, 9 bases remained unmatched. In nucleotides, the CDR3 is TGTGCCAGCAGCTTAGGAACTAGCGGGGGGGCCCGATCCACAGATACGCAGTATTTT. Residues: CASSLGTSGGARSTDTQYF.

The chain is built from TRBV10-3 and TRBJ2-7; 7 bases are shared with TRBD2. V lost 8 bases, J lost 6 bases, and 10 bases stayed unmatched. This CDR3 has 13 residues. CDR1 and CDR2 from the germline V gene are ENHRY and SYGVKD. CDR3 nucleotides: TGTGCCATCGGGGGGGGATTGGATCGCGAGCAGTACTTC. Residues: CAIGGGLDREQYF.

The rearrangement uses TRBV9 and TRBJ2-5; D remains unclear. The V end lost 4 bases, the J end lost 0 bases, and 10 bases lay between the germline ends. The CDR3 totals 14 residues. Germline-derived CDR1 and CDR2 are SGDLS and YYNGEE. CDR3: CASSPHGYQETQYF. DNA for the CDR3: TGTGCCAGCAGCCCCCACGGGTACCAAGAGACCCAGTACTTC.

DNA of the CDR3: TGTGCCACCAGCAGAGATGAGCAAACCAACTATGGCTACACCTTC. Residues: CATSRDEQTNYGYTF. This rearrangement joins TRBV15 to TRBJ1-2; the D is unclear. V dropped 0 bases and J dropped 2 bases, with 10 bases sitting between them. The CDR3 has 15 residues. Germline V CDR1 and CDR2: LNHNV, YYDKDF (reference sequence).

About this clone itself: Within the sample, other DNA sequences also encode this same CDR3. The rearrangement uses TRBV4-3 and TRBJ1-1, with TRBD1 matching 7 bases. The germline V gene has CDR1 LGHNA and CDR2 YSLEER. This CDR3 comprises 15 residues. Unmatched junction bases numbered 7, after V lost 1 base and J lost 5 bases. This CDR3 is CASSQGRQGGTEAFF. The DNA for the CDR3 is TGCGCCAGCAGCCAAGGACGACAGGGTGGTACTGAAGCTTTCTTT.

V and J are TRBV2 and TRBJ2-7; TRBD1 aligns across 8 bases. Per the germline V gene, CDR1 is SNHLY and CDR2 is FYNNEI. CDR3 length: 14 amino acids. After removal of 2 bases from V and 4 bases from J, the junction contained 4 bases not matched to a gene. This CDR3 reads CASSERTGMYEQYF. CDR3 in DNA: TGTGCCAGCAGTGAACGGACAGGGATGTACGAGCAGTACTTC.